The rows below give T cell receptor beta chains drawn from one sample of a study of OX40 agonist ivuxolimab in advanced cancers. Generated by immunoSEQ multiplex PCR, the TCRdb table keeps only in-frame clones and is missing some. The data contain around 33,000 clones, approximately 90% of them singletons. The material sequenced was CD4+ or CD8+ T cells sorted from blood, taken in a trial of the OX40 agonist ivuxolimab. The receptors were sampled from an adult with an advanced solid tumor such as melanoma, head and neck, liver or kidney cancer. Both conserved end residues are part of each CDR3. A D gene is named only where the DNA matches it firmly. Clone size is stated in some rows and not others, as once, few, many or a class when expanded.

>TRBJ2-4|-|15|-|TRBV13
CASSALRSAKNIQYF
TGTGCCAGCAGCGCCCTTCGTTCCGCCAAAAACATTCAGTACTTC
>TRBJ2-5|-|14|-|TRBV7-9
CASSLASGQETQYF
TGTGCCAGCAGCTTAGCTTCAGGGCAAGAGACCCAGTACTTC
>TRBJ1-5|-|13|-|TRBV11-3
CASSFNSNQPQHF
TGTGCCAGCAGCTTCAATAGCAATCAGCCCCAGCATTTT
>TRBJ1-2|-|13|-|TRBV2
CASSAAGDYGYTF
TGTGCCAGCAGTGCAGCAGGAGACTATGGCTACACCTTC
>TRBJ2-7|-|12|-|TRBV7-8
CASSLGPNEQYF
TGTGCCAGCAGTTTGGGCCCGAACGAGCAGTACTTC
>TRBJ1-1|-|13|-|TRBV18
CASSPPGYTEAFF
TGTGCCAGCTCACCACCGGGGTATACTGAAGCTTTCTTT
>TRBJ1-3|-|17|-|TRBV7-9
CASSSGRGGVYGNTIYF
TGTGCCAGCAGCTCAGGAAGAGGGGGGGTATATGGAAACACCATATATTTT
>TRBJ2-1|-|13|TRBD1|TRBV10-3
CATSDRGYNEQFF
TGTGCCACTTCCGACAGGGGCTACAATGAGCAGTTCTTC
>TRBJ2-1|-|15|-|TRBV7-3
CASSPSSIGSNEQFF
TGTGCCAGCAGCCCCTCGAGTATTGGGAGCAATGAGCAGTTCTTC
>TRBJ2-3|-|16|-|TRBV21-1
CASSKVRFLCTDTQYF
TGTGCCAGCAGCAAAGTTAGGTTTCTCTGCACAGATACGCAGTATTTT
>TRBJ1-4|-|15|-|TRBV18
CASSPDLQGPEKLFF
TGTGCCAGCTCACCAGATTTGCAGGGCCCTGAAAAACTGTTTTTT
>TRBJ2-3|-|19|-|TRBV5-1
CASSYSVAGAQIHTDTQYF
TGCGCCAGCAGCTACAGTGTGGCCGGGGCCCAAATTCACACAGATACGCAGTATTTT
>TRBJ1-1|few|9|-|TRBV27
CASTLHAFF
TGTGCCAGCACCCTCCACGCTTTCTTT
>TRBJ2-5|-|13|TRBD2|TRBV2
CASSRAGRETQYF
TGTGCCAGCAGCAGGGCCGGGAGGGAGACCCAGTACTTC
>TRBJ2-7|-|12|-|TRBV10-3
CAISESPDEQYF
TGTGCCATCAGTGAGTCACCGGACGAGCAGTACTTC
>TRBJ2-7|-|14|-|TRBV29-1
CSVVEDSRPYEQYF
TGCAGCGTTGTCGAGGACAGCCGTCCCTACGAGCAGTACTTC
>TRBJ1-1|once|15|-|TRBV6-1
CASSEAPEGSTEAFF
TGTGCCAGCAGTGAAGCGCCCGAGGGATCCACTGAAGCTTTCTTT
>TRBJ2-5|-|16|TRBD2|TRBV30
CAWSNTGTSGIETQYF
TGTGCCTGGAGTAATACCGGGACTAGCGGGATTGAGACCCAGTACTTC
>TRBJ2-5|once|13|-|TRBV11-3
CASSRAERETQYF
TGTGCCAGCAGCCGGGCAGAAAGAGAGACCCAGTACTTC
>TRBJ2-5|-|17|TRBD2|TRBV5-5
CASSGPAGGSRQETQYF
TGTGCCAGCAGCGGGCCTGCTGGCGGGAGCCGACAAGAGACCCAGTACTTC
>TRBJ2-1|-|13|-|TRBV6-5
CASRVGRYNEQFF
TGTGCCAGCCGAGTAGGTCGGTACAATGAGCAGTTCTTC
>TRBJ2-5|-|14|-|TRBV5-4
CASSLLGMSETQYF
TGTGCCAGCAGCTTGTTGGGCATGTCAGAGACCCAGTACTTC
>TRBJ1-2|-|12|-|TRBV19
CASSARDYGYTF
TGTGCCAGTAGTGCCCGTGACTATGGCTACACCTTC
>TRBJ1-2|-|13|TRBD1|TRBV7-3
CASSPDRGYGYTF
TGTGCCAGCAGTCCCGACAGGGGCTATGGCTACACCTTC
>TRBJ1-1|-|13|-|TRBV6-6
CASKGGWNTEAFF
TGTGCCAGCAAGGGGGGGTGGAACACTGAAGCTTTCTTT